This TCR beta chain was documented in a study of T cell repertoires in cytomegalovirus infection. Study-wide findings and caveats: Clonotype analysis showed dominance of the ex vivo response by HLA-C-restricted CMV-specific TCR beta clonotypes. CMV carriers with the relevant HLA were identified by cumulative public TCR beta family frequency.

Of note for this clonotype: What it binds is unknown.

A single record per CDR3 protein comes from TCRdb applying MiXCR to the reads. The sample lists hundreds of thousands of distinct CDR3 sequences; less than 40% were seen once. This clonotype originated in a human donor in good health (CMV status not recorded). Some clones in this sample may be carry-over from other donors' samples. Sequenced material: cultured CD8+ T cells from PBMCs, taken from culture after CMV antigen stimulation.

CDR3 sequence reads: CSARGGVEGYTF. The DNA of the CDR3 is TGCAGTGCCCGGGGGGGAGTCGAAGGCTACACCTTC. The chain carries TRBV20-1 and TRBJ1-2; D is perhaps TRBD1 (5 bases). The CDR3 runs 12 residues. Trimming took off 6 bases at V and 8 bases at J, with 16 bases between the two ends. CDR1 and CDR2 (germline): DFQATT, SNEGSKA (reference sequence).